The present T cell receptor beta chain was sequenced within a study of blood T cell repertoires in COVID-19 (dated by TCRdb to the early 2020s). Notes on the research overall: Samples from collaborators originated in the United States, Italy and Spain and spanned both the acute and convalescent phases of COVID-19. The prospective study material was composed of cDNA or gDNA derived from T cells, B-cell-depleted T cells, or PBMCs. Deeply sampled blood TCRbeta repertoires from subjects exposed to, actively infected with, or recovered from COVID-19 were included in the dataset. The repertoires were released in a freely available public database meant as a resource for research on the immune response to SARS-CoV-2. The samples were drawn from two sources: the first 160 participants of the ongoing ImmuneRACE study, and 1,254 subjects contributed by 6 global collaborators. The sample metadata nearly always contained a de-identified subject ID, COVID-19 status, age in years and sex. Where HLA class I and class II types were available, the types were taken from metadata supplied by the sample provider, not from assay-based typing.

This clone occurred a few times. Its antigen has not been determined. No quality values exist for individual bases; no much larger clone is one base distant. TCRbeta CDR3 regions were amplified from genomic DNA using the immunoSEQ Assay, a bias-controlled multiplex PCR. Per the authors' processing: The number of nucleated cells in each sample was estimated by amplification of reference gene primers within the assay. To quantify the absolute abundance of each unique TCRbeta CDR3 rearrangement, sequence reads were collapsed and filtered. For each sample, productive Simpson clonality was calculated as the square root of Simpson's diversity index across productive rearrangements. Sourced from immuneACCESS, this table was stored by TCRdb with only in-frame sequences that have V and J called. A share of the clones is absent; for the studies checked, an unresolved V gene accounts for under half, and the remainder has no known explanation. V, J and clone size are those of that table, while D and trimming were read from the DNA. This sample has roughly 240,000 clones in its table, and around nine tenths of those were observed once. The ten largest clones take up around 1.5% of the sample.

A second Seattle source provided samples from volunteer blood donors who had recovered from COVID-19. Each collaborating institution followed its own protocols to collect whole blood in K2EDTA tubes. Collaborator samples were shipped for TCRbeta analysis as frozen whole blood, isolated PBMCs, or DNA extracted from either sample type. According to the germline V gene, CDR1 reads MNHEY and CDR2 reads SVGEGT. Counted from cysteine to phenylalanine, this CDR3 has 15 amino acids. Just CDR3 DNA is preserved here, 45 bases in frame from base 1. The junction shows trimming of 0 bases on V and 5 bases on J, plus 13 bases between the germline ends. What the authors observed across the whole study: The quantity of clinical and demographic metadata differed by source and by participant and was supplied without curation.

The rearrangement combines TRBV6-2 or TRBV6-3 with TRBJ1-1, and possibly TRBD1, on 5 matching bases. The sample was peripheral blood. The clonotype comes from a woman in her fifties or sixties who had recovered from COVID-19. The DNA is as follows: TGTGCCAGCAGTTACTCGTGGGGGGAAGGGACTGAAGCTTTCTTT. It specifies CASSYSWGEGTEAFF.